The T cell receptor (beta chain) described here comes from a study of blood T cell repertoires in COVID-19. Sequencing used immunoSEQ multiplex PCR; TCRdb keeps in-frame clones, though not all of them. Of hundreds of thousands of clones in the sample, around four fifths were seen once. The germline V gene has CDR1 SGHTA and CDR2 FQGNSA. The CDR3 is 15 amino acids. The J segment lost 1 base and the V segment lost 0 bases, leaving 1 base of the junction unmatched. The TCR comes from a woman older than 75 with active or convalescent COVID-19. Sequenced material: peripheral blood. The chain couples TRBV7-2 to TRBJ2-7; TRBD2 aligns across 9 bases. The CDR3 coding sequence is TGTGCCAGCAGCTTAGCTAGCGGGAGTTCCTACGAGCAGTACTTC. This sequence encodes CASSLASGSSYEQYF.